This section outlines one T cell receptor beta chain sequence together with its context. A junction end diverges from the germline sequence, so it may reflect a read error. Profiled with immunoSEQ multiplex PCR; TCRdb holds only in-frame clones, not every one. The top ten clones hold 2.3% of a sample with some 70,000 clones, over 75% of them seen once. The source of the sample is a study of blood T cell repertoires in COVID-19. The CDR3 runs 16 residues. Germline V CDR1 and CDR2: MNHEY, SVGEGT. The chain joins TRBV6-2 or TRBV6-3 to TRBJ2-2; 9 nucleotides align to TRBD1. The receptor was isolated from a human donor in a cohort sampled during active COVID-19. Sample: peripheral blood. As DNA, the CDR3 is TGTGCCAGCAGTGACTCGGGACAGGGGAACACCGGGGAGCTGTTTTTT. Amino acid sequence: CASSDSGQGNTGELFF.